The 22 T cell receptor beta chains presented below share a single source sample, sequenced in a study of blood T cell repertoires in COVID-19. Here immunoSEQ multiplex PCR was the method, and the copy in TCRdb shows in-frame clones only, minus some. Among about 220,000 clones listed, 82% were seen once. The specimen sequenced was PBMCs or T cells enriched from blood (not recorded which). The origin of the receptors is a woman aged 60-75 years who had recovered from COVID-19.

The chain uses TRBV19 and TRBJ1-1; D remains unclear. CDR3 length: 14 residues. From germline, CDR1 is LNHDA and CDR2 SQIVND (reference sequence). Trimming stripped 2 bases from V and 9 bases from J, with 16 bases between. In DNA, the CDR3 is TGTGCCAGTAGTATAACGGCACCCGGCGGCAAAGCTTTCTTT. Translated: CASSITAPGGKAFF.

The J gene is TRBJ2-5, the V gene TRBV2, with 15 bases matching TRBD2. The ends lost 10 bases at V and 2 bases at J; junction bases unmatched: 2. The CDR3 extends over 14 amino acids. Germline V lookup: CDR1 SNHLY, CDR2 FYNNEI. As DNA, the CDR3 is TGTGCCATCGGGACTAGCGGGAGGCAAGAGACCCAGTACTTC. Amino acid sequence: CAIGTSGRQETQYF.

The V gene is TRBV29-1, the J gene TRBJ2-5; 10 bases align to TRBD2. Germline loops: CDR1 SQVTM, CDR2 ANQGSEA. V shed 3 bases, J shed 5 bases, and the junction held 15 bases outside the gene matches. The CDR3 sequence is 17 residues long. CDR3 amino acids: CSVERGLAGVGRETQYF. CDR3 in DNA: TGCAGCGTTGAGAGGGGGCTAGCGGGAGTGGGTCGGGAGACCCAGTACTTC.

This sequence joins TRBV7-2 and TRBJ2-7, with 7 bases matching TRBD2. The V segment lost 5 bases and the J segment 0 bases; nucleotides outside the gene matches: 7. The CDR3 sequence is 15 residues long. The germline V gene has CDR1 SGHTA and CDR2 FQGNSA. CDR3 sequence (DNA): TGTGCCAGCAGCCGGGGGGTAGCGGACTCCTACGAGCAGTACTTC. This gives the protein CASSRGVADSYEQYF.

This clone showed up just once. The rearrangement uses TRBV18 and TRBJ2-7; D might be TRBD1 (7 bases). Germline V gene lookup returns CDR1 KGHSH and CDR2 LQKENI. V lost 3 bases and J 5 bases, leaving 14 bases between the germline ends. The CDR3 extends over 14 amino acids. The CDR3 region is CASSPSQGGHEQYF. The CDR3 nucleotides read TGTGCCAGCTCACCGTCGCAGGGGGGCCACGAGCAGTACTTC.

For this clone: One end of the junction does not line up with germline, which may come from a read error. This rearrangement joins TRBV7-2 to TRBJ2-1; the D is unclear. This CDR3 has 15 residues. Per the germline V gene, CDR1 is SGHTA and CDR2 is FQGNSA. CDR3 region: CASSLAADSDNEQFF. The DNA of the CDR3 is TGTGCCAGCAGCTTAGCTGCCGACTCCGACAATGAGCAGTTCTTC.

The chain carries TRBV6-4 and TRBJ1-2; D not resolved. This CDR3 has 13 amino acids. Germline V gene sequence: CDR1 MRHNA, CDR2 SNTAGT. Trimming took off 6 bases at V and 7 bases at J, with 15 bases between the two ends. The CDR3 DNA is TGTGCCAGCAGGGGAGCCCGAGGGAGTGGCTACACCTTC. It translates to CASRGARGSGYTF.

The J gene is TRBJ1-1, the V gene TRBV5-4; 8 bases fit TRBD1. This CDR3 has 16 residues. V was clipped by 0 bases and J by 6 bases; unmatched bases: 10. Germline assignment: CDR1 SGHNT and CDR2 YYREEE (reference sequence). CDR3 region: CASSLAAGGGGAEAFF. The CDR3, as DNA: TGTGCCAGCAGCTTGGCAGCAGGGGGCGGGGGAGCTGAAGCTTTCTTT. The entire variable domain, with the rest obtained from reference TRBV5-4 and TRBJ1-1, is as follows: ETGVTQSPTHLIKTRGQQVTLRCSSQSGHNTVSWYQQALGQGPQFIFQYYREEENGRGNFPPRFSGLQFPNYSSELNVNALELDDSALYLCASSLAAGGGGAEAFFGQGTRLTVV.

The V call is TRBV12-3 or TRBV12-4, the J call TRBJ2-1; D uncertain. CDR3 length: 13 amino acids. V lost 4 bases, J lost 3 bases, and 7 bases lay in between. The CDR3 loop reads CASSSPHYNEQFF. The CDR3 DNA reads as TGTGCCAGCAGTTCCCCCCACTACAATGAGCAGTTCTTC.

Here the CDR3 reads CASSFRDNEQFF. The DNA for the CDR3 is TGTGCCAGCAGCTTTCGGGACAATGAGCAGTTCTTC. The V and J genes are TRBV7-8 and TRBJ2-1; no firm D call. Germline lookup yields CDR1 SGHVS and CDR2 FQNEAQ. The V end was cut by 3 bases, the J end by 5 bases, with 5 bases between. The CDR3 runs to 12 residues.

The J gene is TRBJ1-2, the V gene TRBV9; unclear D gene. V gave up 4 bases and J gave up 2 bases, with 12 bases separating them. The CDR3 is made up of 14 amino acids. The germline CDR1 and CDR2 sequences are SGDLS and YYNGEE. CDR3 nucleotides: TGTGCCAGCAGCCCCCAAACAGAAAACTATGGCTACACCTTC. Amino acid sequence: CASSPQTENYGYTF.

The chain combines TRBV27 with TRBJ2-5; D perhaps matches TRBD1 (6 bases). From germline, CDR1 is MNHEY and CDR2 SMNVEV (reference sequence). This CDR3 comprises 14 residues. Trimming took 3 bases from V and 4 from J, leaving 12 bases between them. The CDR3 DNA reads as TGTGCCAGCAGTTTTACCCAGGGGTTAGAGACCCAGTACTTC. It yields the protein CASSFTQGLETQYF.

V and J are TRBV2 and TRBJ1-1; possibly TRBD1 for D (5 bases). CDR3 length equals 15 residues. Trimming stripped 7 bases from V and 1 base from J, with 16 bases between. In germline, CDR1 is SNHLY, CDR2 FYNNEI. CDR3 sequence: CASNYLGVANTEAFF. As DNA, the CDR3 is TGTGCCAGCAATTATTTAGGGGTGGCGAACACTGAAGCTTTCTTT.

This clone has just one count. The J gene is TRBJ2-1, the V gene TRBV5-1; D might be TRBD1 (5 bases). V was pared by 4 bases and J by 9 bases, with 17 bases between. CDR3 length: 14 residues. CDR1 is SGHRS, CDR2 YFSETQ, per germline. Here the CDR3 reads CASSPQRFDSEQFF. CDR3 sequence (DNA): TGCGCCAGCAGCCCTCAAAGGTTCGACAGTGAGCAGTTCTTC.

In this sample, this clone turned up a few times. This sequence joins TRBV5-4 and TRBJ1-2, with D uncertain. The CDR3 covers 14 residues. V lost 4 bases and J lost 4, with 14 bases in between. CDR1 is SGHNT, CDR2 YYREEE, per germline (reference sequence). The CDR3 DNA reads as TGTGCCAGCAGCACCCAACAGAAGTTCTATGGCTACACCTTC. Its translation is CASSTQQKFYGYTF. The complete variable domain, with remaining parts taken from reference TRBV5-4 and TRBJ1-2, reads ETGVTQSPTHLIKTRGQQVTLRCSSQSGHNTVSWYQQALGQGPQFIFQYYREEENGRGNFPPRFSGLQFPNYSSELNVNALELDDSALYLCASSTQQKFYGYTFGSGTRLTVV.

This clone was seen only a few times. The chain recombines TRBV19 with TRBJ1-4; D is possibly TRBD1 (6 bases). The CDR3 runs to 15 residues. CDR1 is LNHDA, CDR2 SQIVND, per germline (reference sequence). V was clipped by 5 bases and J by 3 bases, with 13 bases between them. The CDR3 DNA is TGTGCCAGTAGTGCACAGGGATGGGCTAATGAAAAACTGTTTTTT. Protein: CASSAQGWANEKLFF.

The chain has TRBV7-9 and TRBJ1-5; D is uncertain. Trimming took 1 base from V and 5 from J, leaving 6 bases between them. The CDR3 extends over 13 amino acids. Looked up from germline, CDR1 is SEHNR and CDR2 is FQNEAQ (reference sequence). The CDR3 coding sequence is TGTGCCAGCAGCTTAGGGCCTGATCAGCCCCAGCATTTT. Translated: CASSLGPDQPQHF.

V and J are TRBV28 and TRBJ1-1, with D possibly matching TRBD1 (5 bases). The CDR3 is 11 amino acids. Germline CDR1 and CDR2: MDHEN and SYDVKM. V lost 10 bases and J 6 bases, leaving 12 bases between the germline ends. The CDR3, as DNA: TGTGCCACCAAGGGGATCCCTGAAGCTTTCTTT. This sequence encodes CATKGIPEAFF.

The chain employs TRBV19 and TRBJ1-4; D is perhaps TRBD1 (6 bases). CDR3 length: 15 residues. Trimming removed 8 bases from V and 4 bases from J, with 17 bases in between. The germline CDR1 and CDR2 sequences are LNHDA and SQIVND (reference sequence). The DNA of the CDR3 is TGTGCCAGTCAAGACAAGGGCAGGGGTAATGAAAAACTGTTTTTT. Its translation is CASQDKGRGNEKLFF.

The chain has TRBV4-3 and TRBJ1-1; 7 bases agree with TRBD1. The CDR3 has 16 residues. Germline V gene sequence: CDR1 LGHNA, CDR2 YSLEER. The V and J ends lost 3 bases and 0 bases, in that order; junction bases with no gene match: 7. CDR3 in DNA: TGCGCCAGCAGCCACCCCGGGACAGTCATGAACACTGAAGCTTTCTTT. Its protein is CASSHPGTVMNTEAFF.

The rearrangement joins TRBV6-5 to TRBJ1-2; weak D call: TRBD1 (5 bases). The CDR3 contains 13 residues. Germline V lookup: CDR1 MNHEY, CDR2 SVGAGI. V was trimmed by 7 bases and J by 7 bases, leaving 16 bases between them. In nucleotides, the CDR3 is TGTGCCAGCACCGTCGGGGGGGGAGCTGGCTACACCTTC. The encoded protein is CASTVGGGAGYTF.

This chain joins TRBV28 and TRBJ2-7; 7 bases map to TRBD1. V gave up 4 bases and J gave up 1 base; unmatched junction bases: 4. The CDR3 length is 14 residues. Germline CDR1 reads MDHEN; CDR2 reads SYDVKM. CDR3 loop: CASSYSRGSYEQYF. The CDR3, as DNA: TGTGCCAGCAGTTACTCCAGGGGGTCCTACGAGCAGTACTTC.